Listed below are T cell receptor beta chains from one sample, sequenced in a study of T-cell memory formation after mild COVID-19. TCRdb re-derived calls from the 5' RACE reads in MiXCR, one entry per CDR3 protein. The profile covers 270,000 or so distinct CDR3 sequences, with approximately 15% appearing a single time and 22% taken by the ten largest. The sample taken for sequencing was PBMCs or a T cell subset sorted from them (not recorded which). Receptors originate from a man between 18 and 29 years old who had mild COVID-19 (a few samples of this study predate the infection). Cell type and time point are not known. Each CDR3 is given with its conserved first and last residue. A D gene is named only where the DNA matches it firmly. Size values are once, few and many counts, or a class for expanded clones, and some rows have none.

j_gene,d_gene,v_gene,abundance,CDR3aa,CDR3nt
TRBJ1-5,NA,TRBV15,NA,CATSIANSNQPQHF,TGTGCCACCAGCATAGCTAATAGCAATCAGCCCCAGCATTTT
TRBJ1-1,TRBD1,TRBV6-2/TRBV6-3,few,CASSYGQAREAFF,TGTGCCAGCAGTTACGGACAGGCGAGGGAAGCTTTCTTT
TRBJ2-2,NA,TRBV24-1,NA,CATKADGTGELFF,TGTGCCACCAAGGCAGACGGAACCGGGGAGCTGTTTTTT
TRBJ2-1,TRBD2,TRBV2,few,CASSESRGGVYEQFF,TGTGCCAGCAGTGAATCTCGCGGGGGTGTATATGAGCAGTTCTTC
TRBJ2-7,TRBD1,TRBV13,few,CASSLEGQDTYEQYF,TGTGCCAGCAGCTTAGAGGGACAGGACACCTACGAGCAGTACTTC
TRBJ1-5,NA,TRBV6-2/TRBV6-3,few,CASSYEGKQPQHF,TGTGCCAGCAGTTACGAGGGGAAACAGCCCCAGCATTTT
TRBJ2-2,TRBD2,TRBV4-1,NA,CASSQDGRAGGPNANTGELFF,TGCGCCAGCAGCCAAGATGGTCGAGCGGGGGGGCCGAACGCGAACACCGGGGAGCTGTTTTTT
TRBJ2-3,NA,TRBV12-3/TRBV12-4,few,CASSFRYTDTQYF,TGTGCCAGCAGTTTTAGGTACACAGATACGCAGTATTTT
TRBJ2-2,NA,TRBV5-1,NA,CASSLRVPNTGELFF,TGCGCCAGCAGCTTGCGGGTCCCGAACACCGGGGAGCTGTTTTTT
TRBJ1-3,NA,TRBV6-5,NA,CASSYAEGNTIYF,TGTGCCAGCAGTTATGCTGAAGGAAACACCATATATTTT
TRBJ1-1,TRBD1,TRBV12-3/TRBV12-4,NA,CASSEGQGGPAFF,TGTGCCAGCAGTGAAGGACAGGGGGGTCCAGCTTTCTTT
TRBJ2-4,NA,TRBV4-2,NA,CASSQAEAGGGVIQYF,TGTGCCAGCAGCCAAGCTGAGGCGGGTGGCGGCGTCATTCAGTACTTC
TRBJ1-1,TRBD1,TRBV4-1,few,CASSQEGKGATEAFF,TGCGCCAGCAGCCAAGAGGGAAAGGGGGCCACTGAAGCTTTCTTT
TRBJ1-1,NA,TRBV28,few,CASSLVPQGNTEAFF,TGTGCCAGCAGTTTAGTACCACAGGGGAACACTGAAGCTTTCTTT
TRBJ1-5,NA,TRBV4-3,NA,CASSQDSGQPQHF,TGCGCCAGCAGCCAAGATTCCGGTCAGCCCCAGCATTTT
TRBJ2-7,NA,TRBV6-1,NA,CASSELSGPEQYF,TGTGCCAGCAGTGAGTTATCCGGCCCCGAGCAGTACTTC
TRBJ2-1,NA,TRBV19,few,CASSTAGYNEQFF,TGTGCCAGTAGTACGGCCGGGTACAATGAGCAGTTCTTC
TRBJ2-7,NA,TRBV7-2,NA,CASSLPSGSREQYF,TGTGCCAGCAGCTTACCCTCAGGGTCGAGGGAGCAGTACTTC
TRBJ1-1,NA,TRBV12-3/TRBV12-4,many,CASSLGGTRNTEAFF,TGTGCCAGCAGTTTAGGTGGGACAAGGAACACTGAAGCTTTCTTT
TRBJ1-5,TRBD1,TRBV30,few,CACSGTENQPQHF,TGTGCCTGCTCCGGGACAGAGAATCAGCCCCAGCATTTT
TRBJ2-2,NA,TRBV7-9,many,CASSLRGTNTGELFF,TGTGCCAGCAGCTTACGGGGGACGAACACCGGGGAGCTGTTTTTT
TRBJ1-6,NA,TRBV6-6,NA,CASSSTRANSPLHF,TGTGCCAGCAGTTCGACCAGGGCCAATTCACCCCTCCACTTT
TRBJ2-3,NA,TRBV6-4,few,CASSDSGSVIQYF,TGTGCCAGCAGTGACTCGGGTAGCGTGATACAGTATTTT
TRBJ1-5,TRBD1,TRBV18,once,CASSLRTGRGNQPQHF,TGTGCCAGCTCACTTAGGACAGGGAGAGGTAATCAGCCCCAGCATTTT
TRBJ1-5,NA,TRBV9,many,CASSGGDAPIQPQHF,TGTGCCAGCAGCGGGGGGGACGCCCCAATCCAGCCCCAGCATTTT
TRBJ1-1,NA,TRBV7-8,few,CASRAGTTEAFF,TGTGCCAGCAGAGCCGGGACGACTGAAGCTTTCTTT
TRBJ1-6,TRBD1,TRBV4-3,NA,CASSRQGMSPLHF,TGCGCCAGCAGCCGACAGGGTATGTCACCCCTCCACTTT
TRBJ2-1,NA,TRBV12-3/TRBV12-4,NA,CASSLPGALDEQFF,TGTGCCAGCAGCCTACCCGGGGCTTTGGATGAGCAGTTCTTC
TRBJ1-4,NA,TRBV6-5,few,CASSYGPPREKLFF,TGTGCCAGCAGTTACGGGCCGCCGAGGGAAAAACTGTTTTTT
TRBJ2-5,NA,TRBV24-1,NA,CATSDLSSQETQYF,TGTGCCACCAGTGATTTAAGCAGCCAAGAGACCCAGTACTTC
TRBJ2-3,TRBD2,TRBV27,NA,CASSSGLAGVYTDTQYF,TGTGCCAGCAGTTCGGGACTAGCGGGGGTTTACACAGATACGCAGTATTTT
TRBJ2-5,TRBD1,TRBV5-1,many,CASSLQGGETQYF,TGCGCCAGCAGCCTACAGGGGGGAGAGACCCAGTACTTC
TRBJ2-1,NA,TRBV12-3/TRBV12-4,NA,CASSLGDRKFF,TGTGCCAGCAGTTTAGGGGACCGGAAGTTCTTC
TRBJ2-5,NA,TRBV15,NA,CATSREFQETQYF,TGTGCCACCAGCAGAGAATTCCAAGAGACCCAGTACTTC
TRBJ2-1,NA,TRBV2,NA,CASSPGPVF,TGTGCCAGCAGTCCGGGCCCCGTCTTC
TRBJ2-5,TRBD2,TRBV12-3/TRBV12-4,NA,CASSLIGRVAGETQYF,TGTGCCAGCAGTTTAATCGGGCGGGTAGCGGGGGAGACCCAGTACTTC
TRBJ2-3,NA,TRBV3-1,few,CASSQVVSSTDTQYF,TGTGCCAGCAGCCAAGTTGTATCTAGCACAGATACGCAGTATTTT
TRBJ2-5,NA,TRBV5-1,NA,CASSLLGPQETQYF,TGCGCCAGCAGCTTGTTGGGCCCACAAGAGACCCAGTACTTC
TRBJ1-2,NA,TRBV7-2,few,CASSTSTGNYGYTF,TGTGCCAGCAGCACGTCCACCGGAAACTATGGCTACACCTTC
TRBJ2-3,NA,TRBV6-4,NA,CASACPDTQYF,TGTGCCAGCGCCTGCCCGGATACGCAGTATTTT
TRBJ1-1,NA,TRBV6-1,few,CASSEALLSEAFF,TGTGCCAGCAGTGAAGCGCTGTTATCCGAAGCTTTCTTT
TRBJ2-7,NA,TRBV10-3,NA,CAISERGTVPYEQYF,TGTGCCATCAGTGAACGGGGGACGGTCCCCTACGAGCAGTACTTC
TRBJ2-3,NA,TRBV27,NA,CASGLGYPSTDTQYF,TGTGCCAGCGGTTTGGGATACCCTAGCACAGATACGCAGTATTTT
TRBJ2-6,NA,TRBV9,NA,CASTNGGAGANVLTF,TGTGCCAGCACCAATGGCGGGGCTGGGGCCAACGTCCTGACTTTC
TRBJ2-2,NA,TRBV9,NA,CASSPKGSGELFF,TGTGCCAGCAGTCCTAAGGGCTCCGGGGAGCTGTTTTTT
TRBJ2-6,NA,TRBV6-6,NA,CASWTGTGANVLTF,TGTGCCAGTTGGACGGGTACTGGGGCCAACGTCCTGACTTTC
TRBJ2-5,TRBD2,TRBV11-2,NA,CASSLALSGGGTQYF,TGTGCCAGCAGCTTAGCCCTGTCGGGGGGAGGGACCCAGTACTTC
TRBJ2-5,TRBD1,TRBV24-1,few,CATSDLKDREKETQYF,TGTGCCACCAGTGATTTAAAGGACAGGGAAAAAGAGACCCAGTACTTC